These 9 T cell receptor beta chains originate from one sample sequenced in a study of shared clonotypes between healthy human individuals. The table came from immunoSEQ multiplex PCR; TCRdb's copy has only in-frame clones and leaves some out. The table includes about 480,000 clones, less than 85% detected once. The specimen was PBMCs. The receptor source for this set is a woman between 35 and 50 years old in good health. Some clones in this sample may be carry-over from other donors' samples.

The J gene is TRBJ1-6, the V gene TRBV6-5; D is possibly TRBD1 (6 bases). The CDR3 length is 15 residues. Trimming left V 5 bases short and J 10 bases short, with 18 bases between. Germline values: CDR1 MNHEY, CDR2 SVGAGI. CDR3 bases: TGTGCCAGCAGTCTAGGACAGCCCCGGGGCTCACCCCTCCACTTT. Translating it yields CASSLGQPRGSPLHF.

The CDR3 loop is CASSIFRGGGYEQYF. The CDR3 DNA reads TGTGCCAGTAGTATATTTCGAGGGGGCGGGTACGAGCAGTACTTC. The J gene is TRBJ2-7, the V gene TRBV19; 7 nucleotides align to TRBD1. The CDR3 sequence is 15 residues long. The germline V gene has CDR1 LNHDA and CDR2 SQIVND (reference sequence). V was clipped by 2 bases and J by 4 bases; unmatched bases: 8.

The rearrangement links TRBV7-3 to TRBJ2-1; no clear D gene. Between the trimmed V and J ends, which lost 3 bases and 4 bases, there was a span of 13 bases. Per the germline V gene, CDR1 is SGHTA and CDR2 is FQGTGA. This CDR3 has 15 amino acids. DNA of the CDR3: TGTGCCAGCAGCTTCTCGAGAGGACGGTACAATGAGCAGTTCTTC. This translates into CASSFSRGRYNEQFF.

The rearrangement links TRBV7-8 to TRBJ2-2; 8 bases align to TRBD1. CDR1 and CDR2 from the germline V gene are SGHVS and FQNEAQ. The junction had 19 bases not matched to a gene; V was cut back by 3 bases and J by 7 bases. The CDR3 runs 19 residues. In DNA form, the CDR3 reads TGTGCCAGCAGCTTCCTTGGGAGGACAGGGTTTAAATGGGGCGGGGAGCTGTTTTTT. Translating gives CASSFLGRTGFKWGGELFF.

This chain joins TRBV7-3 and TRBJ2-2, with D hard to call. CDR1 and CDR2 from the germline V gene are SGHTA and FQGTGA. This CDR3 spans 13 amino acids. V was pared by 4 bases and J by 4 bases, with 7 bases between. CDR3 protein: CASSSVATGELFF. The DNA for the CDR3 is TGTGCCAGCAGCTCCGTAGCCACCGGGGAGCTGTTTTTT.

The rearrangement links TRBV2 to TRBJ2-3; the match to TRBD2 covers 13 bases. Trimming cost V 6 bases and J 0 bases; bases outside gene matches: 6. Germline CDR1 reads SNHLY; CDR2 reads FYNNEI. CDR3 length: 17 amino acids. CDR3 DNA sequence: TGTGCCAGCAGCAAGGGACTAGCGGGGATTAGCACAGATACGCAGTATTTT. It translates to CASSKGLAGISTDTQYF.

This chain joins TRBV10-1 and TRBJ2-2; 10 bases are a match to TRBD2. The germline V gene encodes CDR1 WNHNN and CDR2 SYGVQD (reference sequence). The CDR3 runs to 17 residues. The junction had 5 bases not matched to a gene; V was cut back by 3 bases and J by 1 base. The CDR3 DNA is TGCGCCAGCAGTGATTCCGGACTAGCGGAGAACACCGGGGAGCTGTTTTTT. Translation: CASSDSGLAENTGELFF.

The chain uses TRBV7-8 and TRBJ2-1; perhaps TRBD2 as D (10 bases). Germline values: CDR1 SGHVS, CDR2 FQNEAQ. The V and J ends lost 3 bases and 6 bases respectively, with 27 bases between them. This CDR3 is 19 amino acids long. The DNA of the CDR3 is TGTGCCAGCAGCTTCCGGGACAGGGCGTCTAGCGGGGGTTTCAATGAGCAGTTCTTC. This gives the protein CASSFRDRASSGGFNEQFF.

The rearrangement links TRBV6-1 to TRBJ2-2; 7 bases are a match to TRBD2. From germline, CDR1 is MNHNS and CDR2 SASEGT. The CDR3 runs 16 residues. V lost 4 bases to trimming and J lost 2 bases; unmatched junction nucleotides: 7. CDR3 bases: TGTGCCAGCAGTGGGGCTTTAGCGGGTAACACCGGGGAGCTGTTTTTT. Translation: CASSGALAGNTGELFF.